This TCR beta chain appears in the sequencing data of a study of blood T cell repertoires in COVID-19 (dated by TCRdb to 2020 to 2022). As for the study more broadly: Samples covering the acute and convalescent phases of COVID-19 were provided by collaborators in the United States, Italy and Spain. The material from the prospective study consisted of cDNA or gDNA derived from T cells, B-cell-depleted T cells, or PBMCs. Subjects who had been exposed to COVID-19, were actively infected with it, or had recovered from it provided the deeply sampled blood TCRbeta repertoires that made up the dataset. A freely available public database, intended as a resource for researchers studying the immune response to SARS-CoV-2, is where the repertoires were released. The samples were drawn from two sources: the first 160 participants of the ongoing ImmuneRACE study, and 1,000 to 1,500 subjects contributed by 6 global collaborators. Sample metadata almost always included a de-identified subject ID, COVID-19 status, age in years and sex. Where HLA class I and class II types were available, the types were taken from metadata supplied by the sample provider, not from assay-based typing.

In the case of this clone: Its antigen specificity is not known. Within one base of it there is no much larger clone, and no base qualities were kept.

General findings and caveats noted by the study authors: Clinical and demographic metadata were provided uncurated, with the amount varying by source and participant.

TCRbeta CDR3 regions were amplified from genomic DNA using the immunoSEQ Assay, a bias-controlled multiplex PCR. Regarding the original processing steps: Nucleated cell counts per sample were estimated from amplification of reference gene primers within the assay. Sequence reads were collapsed and filtered to measure the absolute abundance of every unique TCRbeta CDR3 rearrangement. For each sample, productive Simpson clonality was calculated by taking the square root of Simpson's diversity index across productive rearrangements. Drawn from immuneACCESS, this table holds only the in-frame rearrangements with V and J called that TCRdb kept. Clones are partly lost; checked studies trace under half to an unresolved V gene and leave the rest unexplained. V, J and clone size reflect that table, while D and trimming were determined from the DNA. In this sample the table shows roughly 30,000 clones, about 80% of which occur a single time. Of the sample, 30% to 45% is held by the ten largest clones.

Whole blood was collected in K2EDTA tubes by collaborating institutions according to the institutions' own protocols. For TCRbeta analysis, collaborators shipped samples in one of three forms: frozen whole blood, isolated PBMCs, or DNA extracted from either of those sample types. V loses 1 base, J loses 10 bases, and the germline ends lie 5 bases apart. The CDR3 covers 11 residues, taking in both the cysteine and the phenylalanine. The only DNA kept is the CDR3, 33 bases in frame from the first base. Taken from the germline V gene, the CDR1 and CDR2 loops are SGHTA and FQGNSA. The rearrangement combines TRBV7-2 with TRBJ2-1; no D gene call is confident. Sequencing used peripheral blood. The TCR sequence derives from a man between 65 and 85 years old with acute or convalescent COVID-19. The CDR3 amino acid sequence is: CASSLVREQFF. At the DNA level, the sequence is TGTGCCAGCAGCTTAGTTCGGGAGCAGTTCTTC.